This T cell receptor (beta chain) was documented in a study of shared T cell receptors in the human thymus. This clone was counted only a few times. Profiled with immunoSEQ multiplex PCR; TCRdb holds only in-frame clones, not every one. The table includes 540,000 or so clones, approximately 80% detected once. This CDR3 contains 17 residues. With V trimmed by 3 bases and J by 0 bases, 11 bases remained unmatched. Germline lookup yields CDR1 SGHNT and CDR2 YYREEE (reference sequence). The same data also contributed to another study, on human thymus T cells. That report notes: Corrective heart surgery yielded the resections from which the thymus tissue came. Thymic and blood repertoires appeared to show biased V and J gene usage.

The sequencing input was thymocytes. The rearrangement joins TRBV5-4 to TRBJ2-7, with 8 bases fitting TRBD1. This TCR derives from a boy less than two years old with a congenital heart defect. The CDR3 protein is CASSSTFDRGPSYEQYF. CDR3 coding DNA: TGTGCCAGCAGCTCAACCTTCGACAGGGGTCCCTCCTACGAGCAGTACTTC.